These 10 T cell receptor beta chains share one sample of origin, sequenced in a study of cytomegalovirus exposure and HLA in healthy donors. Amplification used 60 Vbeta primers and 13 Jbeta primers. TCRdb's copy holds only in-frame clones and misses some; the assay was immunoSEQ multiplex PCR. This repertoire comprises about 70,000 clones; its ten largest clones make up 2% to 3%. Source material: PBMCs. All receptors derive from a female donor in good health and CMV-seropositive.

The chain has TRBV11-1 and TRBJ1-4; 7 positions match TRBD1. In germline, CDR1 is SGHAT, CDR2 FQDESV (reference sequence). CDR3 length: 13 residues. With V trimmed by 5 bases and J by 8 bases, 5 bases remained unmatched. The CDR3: CASSNRGTEKLFF. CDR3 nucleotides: TGTGCCAGCAGCAACAGGGGAACAGAAAAACTGTTTTTT. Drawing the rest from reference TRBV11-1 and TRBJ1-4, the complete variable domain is EAEVAQSPRYKITEKSQAVAFWCDPISGHATLYWYRQILGQGPELLVQFQDESVVDDSQLPKDRFSAERLKGVDSTLKIQPAELGDSAMYLCASSNRGTEKLFFGSGTQLSVL.

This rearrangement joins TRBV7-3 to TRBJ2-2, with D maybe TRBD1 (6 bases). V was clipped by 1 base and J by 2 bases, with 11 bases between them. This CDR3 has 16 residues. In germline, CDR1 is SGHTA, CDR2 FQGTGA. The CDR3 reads CASSLSGGKNTGELFF. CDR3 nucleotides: TGTGCCAGCAGCTTAAGTGGGGGCAAAAACACCGGGGAGCTGTTTTTT.

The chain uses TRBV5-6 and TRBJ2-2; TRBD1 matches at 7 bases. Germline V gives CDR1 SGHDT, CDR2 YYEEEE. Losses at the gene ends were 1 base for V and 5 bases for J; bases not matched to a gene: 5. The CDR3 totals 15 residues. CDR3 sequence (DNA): TGTGCCAGCAGCTTGCAGACAGGGCGGACCGGGGAGCTGTTTTTT. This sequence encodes CASSLQTGRTGELFF.

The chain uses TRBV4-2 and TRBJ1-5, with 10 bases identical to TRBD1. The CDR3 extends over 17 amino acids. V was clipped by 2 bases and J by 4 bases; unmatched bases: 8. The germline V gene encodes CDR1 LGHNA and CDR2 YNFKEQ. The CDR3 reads CASSQRGTGQGNQPQHF. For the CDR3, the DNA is TGTGCCAGCAGCCAACGAGGAACGGGACAGGGGAATCAGCCCCAGCATTTT.

CDR3: CASVSGGELESTEAFF. The CDR3 DNA sequence: TGTGCCTCTGTCAGCGGTGGGGAGCTAGAGAGCACTGAAGCTTTCTTT. The chain links TRBV10-3 to TRBJ1-1; D is unresolved. Germline V gives CDR1 ENHRY, CDR2 SYGVKD. Trimming left V 11 bases short and J 4 bases short, with 26 bases between. The CDR3 length is 16 residues.

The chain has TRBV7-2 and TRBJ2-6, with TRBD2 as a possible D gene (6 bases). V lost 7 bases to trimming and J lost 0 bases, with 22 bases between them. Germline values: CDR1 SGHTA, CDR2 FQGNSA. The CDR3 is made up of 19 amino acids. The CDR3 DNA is TGTGCCAGCACCCTTGTCGGGGGTCCCAGAAGCTCTGGGGCCAACGTCCTGACTTTC. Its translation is CASTLVGGPRSSGANVLTF.

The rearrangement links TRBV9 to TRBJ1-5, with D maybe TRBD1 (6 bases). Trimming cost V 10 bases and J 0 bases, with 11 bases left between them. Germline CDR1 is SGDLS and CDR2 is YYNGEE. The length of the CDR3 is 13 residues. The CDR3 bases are TGTGCCTCGGGGGGCATTAGCAATCAGCCCCAGCATTTT. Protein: CASGGISNQPQHF.

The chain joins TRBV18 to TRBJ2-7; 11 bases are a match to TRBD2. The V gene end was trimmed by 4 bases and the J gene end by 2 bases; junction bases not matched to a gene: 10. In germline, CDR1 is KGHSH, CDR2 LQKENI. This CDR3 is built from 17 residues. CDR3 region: CASSLSSGTSGAYEQYF. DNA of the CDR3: TGTGCCAGCTCACTTTCCTCGGGGACTAGCGGTGCCTACGAGCAGTACTTC.

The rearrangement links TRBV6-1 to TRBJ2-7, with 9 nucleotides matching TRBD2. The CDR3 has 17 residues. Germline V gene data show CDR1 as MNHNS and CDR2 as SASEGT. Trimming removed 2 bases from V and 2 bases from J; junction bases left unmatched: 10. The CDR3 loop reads CASSESGLAGIAYEQYF. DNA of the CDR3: TGTGCCAGCAGTGAATCAGGGCTAGCGGGAATCGCCTACGAGCAGTACTTC.

CDR3 bases: TGTGCCAGCAGCGAAGAGCGACAGGGCCCGAACACTGAAGCTTTCTTT. It translates to CASSEERQGPNTEAFF. The genes are TRBV7-9 and TRBJ1-1; TRBD1 aligns across 7 bases. Germline values: CDR1 SEHNR, CDR2 FQNEAQ (reference sequence). CDR3 length: 16 amino acids. The junction had 10 bases not matched to a gene; V was cut back by 5 bases and J by 1 base. Supplemented by reference TRBV7-9 and TRBJ1-1, the full variable domain reads DTGVSQNPRHKITKRGQNVTFRCDPISEHNRLYWYRQTLGQGPEFLTYFQNEAQLEKSRLLSDRFSAERPKGSFSTLEIQRTEQGDSAMYLCASSEERQGPNTEAFFGQGTRLTVV.